This T cell receptor beta chain is from a study of cytomegalovirus exposure and HLA in healthy donors. The CDR3 spans 16 residues. Germline V CDR1 and CDR2: SGHRS, YFSETQ. V lost 4 bases and J lost 6, with 20 bases in between. The PCR was carried out with 60 Vbeta primers and 13 Jbeta primers. Measured with immunoSEQ multiplex PCR; TCRdb has only the in-frame clones, and not every one. The data show 70,000 to 95,000 clones, 80% seen once. The receptor was derived from a man aged 18 to 29 in good health and CMV-seronegative. Source material: PBMCs. The rearrangement uses TRBV5-1 and TRBJ2-1; perhaps TRBD2 as D (6 bases). The CDR3 reads CASSPGSSDVFNEQFF. DNA for the CDR3: TGCGCCAGCAGCCCGGGATCTAGCGACGTCTTCAATGAGCAGTTCTTC.